The 19 T cell receptor beta chains below all came from one sample that was sequenced in a study of T cell changes during pregnancy in multiple sclerosis. Sequencing was performed with immunoSEQ multiplex PCR; in TCRdb, only in-frame clones are kept and a portion is missing. The sample shows about 70,000 clones, approximately 89% of them seen only once. The material sequenced was peripheral blood, taken in the third trimester of pregnancy. The receptors were sampled from a female donor in good health, enrolled as a control in a pregnancy study.

This chain connects TRBV4-2 to TRBJ1-1; no reliable D call. Germline V CDR1 and CDR2: LGHNA, YNFKEQ. Trimming cost V 0 bases and J 7 bases, with 6 bases left between them. CDR3 length: 12 amino acids. The CDR3 nucleotides are TGTGCCAGCAGCCAAGATAGAGGTGAAGCTTTCTTT. Its protein product is CASSQDRGEAFF.

The chain is built from TRBV7-2 and TRBJ1-1; 11 bases map to TRBD1. The CDR3 runs 12 residues. Per the germline V gene, CDR1 is SGHTA and CDR2 is FQGNSA. V lost 4 bases, J lost 10 bases, and 2 bases stayed unmatched. The DNA for the CDR3 is TGTGCCAGCAGCTACGGGACAGGGGGAGCTTTCTTT. It codes for CASSYGTGGAFF.

The chain joins TRBV5-4 to TRBJ2-1; maybe TRBD2 (5 bases). The CDR3 is 13 amino acids. Trimming removed 3 bases at V and 9 bases at J, with 13 bases between. Germline loops: CDR1 SGHNT, CDR2 YYREEE (reference sequence). For the CDR3, the DNA is TGTGCCAGCAGCTCCCAACGGGGTACTGAGCAGTTCTTC. Its translation is CASSSQRGTEQFF.

This clone was counted once. This chain joins TRBV19 and TRBJ1-2; D gene unclear. Germline V gene data show CDR1 as LNHDA and CDR2 as SQIVND (reference sequence). Trimming cost V 4 bases and J 7 bases, with 19 bases left between them. The CDR3 is made up of 15 amino acids. The CDR3 bases are TGTGCCAGTAGTACCCCCGGAGCGGGTACGATTGGCTACACCTTC. Its protein product is CASSTPGAGTIGYTF. Combining the CDR3 with reference TRBV19 and TRBJ1-2 gives the whole variable domain DGGITQSPKYLFRKEGQNVTLSCEQNLNHDAMYWYRQDPGQGLRLIYYSQIVNDFQKGDIAEGYSVSREKKESFPLTVTSAQKNPTAFYLCASSTPGAGTIGYTFGSGTRLTVV.

CDR3 amino acids: CASSPRGDSYGYTF. CDR3 nucleotides: TGTGCCAGCAGCCCTAGGGGGGACAGCTATGGCTACACCTTC. The rearrangement uses TRBV27 and TRBJ1-2, with 7 nucleotides matching TRBD1. This CDR3 spans 14 amino acids. Unmatched junction bases numbered 8, after V lost 6 bases and J lost 4 bases. CDR1 is MNHEY and CDR2 is SMNVEV in the germline V gene (reference sequence).

This clone was counted between two and nine times. For the CDR3, the DNA is TGTGCCACCCACGGTCAGGGATCTACGGGTGAGCAGTACTTC. It is translated as CATHGQGSTGEQYF. The genes are TRBV10-3 and TRBJ2-7; D is perhaps TRBD1 (5 bases). This CDR3 spans 14 amino acids. V was cut by 10 bases and J by 7 bases, with 23 bases left in between. The germline V gene encodes CDR1 ENHRY and CDR2 SYGVKD.

The chain carries TRBV25-1 and TRBJ1-5; D might be TRBD1 (5 bases). This CDR3 is built from 15 residues. With 2 bases removed from V and 2 bases from J, the gap between germline ends came to 10 bases. Germline loops: CDR1 MGHDK, CDR2 SYGVNS. CDR3 sequence (DNA): TGTGCCAGCAGTGAACGGGGGTTGGGCAATCAGCCCCAGCATTTT. Its protein product is CASSERGLGNQPQHF.

This clone was seen only once. Other DNA sequences in this sample translate to the same CDR3. The chain combines TRBV6-5 with TRBJ2-5; TRBD1 matches at 7 bases. The CDR3 is 15 amino acids. Trimming cost V 0 bases and J 2 bases; bases outside gene matches: 3. In germline, CDR1 is MNHEY, CDR2 SVGAGI. The CDR3 region is CASSYSGQIQETQYF. The DNA for the CDR3 is TGTGCCAGCAGTTACTCGGGACAGATACAAGAGACCCAGTACTTC.

This chain connects TRBV4-3 to TRBJ1-2; D is ambiguous. This CDR3 has 14 residues. Germline values: CDR1 LGHNA, CDR2 YSLEER. V was clipped by 1 base and J by 6 bases, with 12 bases between them. This CDR3 reads CASSQVGSVDGYTF. The CDR3 DNA reads TGCGCCAGCAGCCAAGTCGGTAGTGTGGATGGCTACACCTTC.

The V call is TRBV19, the J call TRBJ2-1; 9 positions match TRBD1. Germline-derived CDR1 and CDR2 are LNHDA and SQIVND (reference sequence). The junction had 4 bases not matched to a gene; V was cut back by 4 bases and J by 3 bases. This CDR3 has 15 amino acids. DNA for the CDR3: TGTGCCAGTAGTACCCGGGACAGGGTCTACAATGAGCAGTTCTTC. As protein: CASSTRDRVYNEQFF. The full variable domain, its missing parts supplied by reference TRBV19 and TRBJ2-1, is DGGITQSPKYLFRKEGQNVTLSCEQNLNHDAMYWYRQDPGQGLRLIYYSQIVNDFQKGDIAEGYSVSREKKESFPLTVTSAQKNPTAFYLCASSTRDRVYNEQFFGPGTRLTVL.

The chain carries TRBV7-2 and TRBJ1-2; D is perhaps TRBD1 (6 bases). Germline V gene data show CDR1 as SGHTA and CDR2 as FQGNSA. There are 17 residues in the CDR3. V gave up 1 base and J gave up 1 base, with 16 bases separating them. The CDR3 spells CASSLGGTGTRNYGYTF. The CDR3 nucleotides are TGTGCCAGCAGCTTAGGCGGTACAGGGACCCGTAACTATGGCTACACCTTC.

V gene TRBV5-3 combines with J gene TRBJ2-3, with 8 bases lining up with TRBD2. TRBV5-3 carries the ORF label, with uncertain function. J lost 1 base, V lost 4 bases, and 11 bases had no gene match. The CDR3 is made up of 17 amino acids. CDR3 protein: CARSGEFAGGRTDTQYF. DNA for the CDR3: TGTGCCAGAAGCGGGGAGTTCGCGGGGGGACGCACAGATACGCAGTATTTT.

The V and J genes are TRBV7-9 and TRBJ1-3; 9 bases line up with TRBD1. The CDR3 is made up of 13 amino acids. Germline CDR1 SEHNR, CDR2 FQNEAQ (reference sequence). V lost 5 bases and J lost 7; bases outside the gene matches: 3. The CDR3 spells CASSPGTGNTIYF. The CDR3 DNA sequence: TGTGCCAGCAGCCCCGGGACAGGGAACACCATATATTTT.

The chain is built from TRBV5-1 and TRBJ2-7; no reliable D call. The germline V gene has CDR1 SGHRS and CDR2 YFSETQ. This CDR3 region has 14 residues. V lost 1 base and J 2 bases, leaving 10 bases between the germline ends. The CDR3: CASSLTRGPYEQYF. For the CDR3, the DNA is TGCGCCAGCAGCTTGACACGTGGGCCCTACGAGCAGTACTTC.

The V and J genes are TRBV28 and TRBJ1-6, with a possible D match to TRBD1 (6 bases). This CDR3 comprises 14 residues. Germline CDR1 MDHEN, CDR2 SYDVKM. Trimming pared 3 bases from V and 6 bases from J, leaving 9 bases between. The CDR3 DNA reads TGTGCCAGCAGTTTCGGGACACCTAATTCACCCCTCCACTTT. As protein: CASSFGTPNSPLHF. The variable domain in full, with the rest retrieved from reference TRBV28 and TRBJ1-6, is DVKVTQSSRYLVKRTGEKVFLECVQDMDHENMFWYRQDPGLGLRLIYFSYDVKMKEKGDIPEGYSVSREKKERFSLILESASTNQTSMYLCASSFGTPNSPLHFGNGTRLTVT.

A single count supports this clone. The rearrangement uses TRBV6-4 and TRBJ2-2; tentative D call: TRBD1 (5 bases). The V gene lost 4 bases and the J gene lost 4 bases, with 13 bases spanning the gap. Germline V gene lookup returns CDR1 MRHNA and CDR2 SNTAGT. This CDR3 has 15 residues. The CDR3 reads CASSGQPVGTGELFF. CDR3 nucleotides: TGTGCCAGCAGTGGACAGCCAGTGGGCACCGGGGAGCTGTTTTTT.

This chain uses TRBV19 with TRBJ1-3; D gene unclear. The ends were cut back, 7 bases at V and 10 bases at J, with 26 bases in the middle. CDR1 LNHDA and CDR2 SQIVND come from the germline V gene (reference sequence). The CDR3 spans 16 residues. CDR3 nucleotide sequence: TGTGCCAGTACCAACCTGGACGGTTTGAGAGGGAGGACCATATATTTT. Its translation: CASTNLDGLRGRTIYF.

The rearrangement uses TRBV30 and TRBJ1-2; tentative D call: TRBD1 (6 bases). The CDR3 length is 11 residues. Germline assignment: CDR1 GTSNPN and CDR2 SVGIG (reference sequence). The ends were cut back, 4 bases at V and 8 bases at J, with 11 bases in the middle. The CDR3 region is CAWNSGAGYTF. The CDR3 bases are TGTGCCTGGAATTCAGGGGCCGGCTACACCTTC.

This clone was seen a single time. V usage is TRBV6-5 and J usage is TRBJ1-2; tentatively, D is TRBD1 (5 bases). The CDR3 spans 15 residues. Germline V gives CDR1 MNHEY, CDR2 SVGAGI. V shed 2 bases and J shed 7 bases, with 17 bases lying between them. In DNA, the CDR3 is TGTGCCAGCAGTTACGGGGGGACCGGGACTAGTGGCTACACCTTC. Translated: CASSYGGTGTSGYTF.